Listed below are T cell receptor beta chains from one sample, sequenced in a study of T cell responses to AZD1222 COVID-19 vaccine. Produced via immunoSEQ multiplex PCR; TCRdb's table is partial and in-frame only. The sample lists about 96,000 clones; 88% were seen once. This material consisted of peripheral blood, taken on day 0 of AZD1222 vaccination. Receptors were obtained from an adult in good health. Both conserved end residues are part of each CDR3. Fields, in order: D gene, J gene, V gene, CDR3 protein, CDR3 DNA. A D gene is named only where the DNA matches it firmly.

d_call: NA; j_call: TRBJ2-1; v_call: TRBV3-1/TRBV3-2; cdr3_aa: CASSPLRGRAVHEQFF; cdr3_nt: TGTGCCAGCAGCCCGTTGAGGGGGAGGGCTGTTCATGAGCAGTTCTTC
d_call: NA; j_call: TRBJ2-7; v_call: TRBV27; cdr3_aa: CATATLDSYEQYF; cdr3_nt: TGTGCCACAGCCACGTTGGACAGCTACGAGCAGTACTTC
d_call: NA; j_call: TRBJ2-7; v_call: TRBV19; cdr3_aa: CASTNSGVGYEQYF; cdr3_nt: TGTGCCAGTACTAATAGCGGAGTGGGCTACGAGCAGTACTTC
d_call: NA; j_call: TRBJ1-1; v_call: TRBV7-8; cdr3_aa: CASSLGGGVNTEAFF; cdr3_nt: TGTGCCAGCAGCTTAGGAGGGGGGGTGAACACTGAAGCTTTCTTT
d_call: TRBD2; j_call: TRBJ2-3; v_call: TRBV7-9; cdr3_aa: CASSSGLAGGSDTQYF; cdr3_nt: TGTGCCAGCAGCTCGGGACTAGCGGGAGGTTCAGATACGCAGTATTTT
d_call: TRBD1; j_call: TRBJ1-4; v_call: TRBV28; cdr3_aa: CASSPGDRLDEKLFF; cdr3_nt: TGTGCCAGCAGTCCGGGGGACAGGCTCGATGAAAAACTGTTTTTT
d_call: NA; j_call: TRBJ1-5; v_call: TRBV28; cdr3_aa: CAARTLQGNNQPQHF; cdr3_nt: TGTGCCGCACGAACTCTCCAGGGAAACAATCAGCCCCAGCATTTT
d_call: NA; j_call: TRBJ2-2; v_call: TRBV9; cdr3_aa: CASSSGLLNTGELFF; cdr3_nt: TGTGCCAGCAGTTCGGGACTCCTGAACACCGGGGAGCTGTTTTTT
d_call: NA; j_call: TRBJ2-1; v_call: TRBV11-2; cdr3_aa: CASSLGRDDEQFF; cdr3_nt: TGTGCCAGCAGCTTAGGGAGAGATGATGAGCAGTTCTTC
d_call: NA; j_call: TRBJ1-4; v_call: TRBV29-1; cdr3_aa: CSVDGRANEKLFF; cdr3_nt: TGCAGCGTTGACGGGAGGGCTAATGAAAAACTGTTTTTT
d_call: NA; j_call: TRBJ2-7; v_call: TRBV5-1; cdr3_aa: CASSLAGGPYEQYF; cdr3_nt: TGCGCCAGCAGCTTGGCCGGCGGACCCTACGAGCAGTACTTC
d_call: NA; j_call: TRBJ1-1; v_call: TRBV9; cdr3_aa: CASSENSGNTEAFF; cdr3_nt: TGTGCCAGCAGCGAGAACTCAGGGAACACTGAAGCTTTCTTT
d_call: NA; j_call: TRBJ1-2; v_call: TRBV2; cdr3_aa: CASTFFGRAAGGYTF; cdr3_nt: TGTGCCAGCACCTTTTTCGGCCGGGCGGCGGGGGGCTACACCTTC
d_call: TRBD2; j_call: TRBJ2-5; v_call: TRBV27; cdr3_aa: CASSGTSGGETQYF; cdr3_nt: TGTGCCAGCAGTGGGACTAGCGGGGGAGAGACCCAGTACTTC
d_call: NA; j_call: TRBJ1-6; v_call: TRBV14; cdr3_aa: CASSQVFNNSPLHF; cdr3_nt: TGTGCCAGCAGCCAAGTGTTTAATAATTCACCCCTCCACTTT
d_call: TRBD1; j_call: TRBJ1-1; v_call: TRBV10-2; cdr3_aa: CASSDRRQGAFF; cdr3_nt: TGCGCCAGCAGTGATAGGCGACAGGGAGCTTTCTTT
d_call: NA; j_call: TRBJ2-1; v_call: TRBV11-2; cdr3_aa: CASSLDRTGWNEQFF; cdr3_nt: TGTGCCAGCAGCTTAGACAGGACGGGGTGGAATGAGCAGTTCTTC